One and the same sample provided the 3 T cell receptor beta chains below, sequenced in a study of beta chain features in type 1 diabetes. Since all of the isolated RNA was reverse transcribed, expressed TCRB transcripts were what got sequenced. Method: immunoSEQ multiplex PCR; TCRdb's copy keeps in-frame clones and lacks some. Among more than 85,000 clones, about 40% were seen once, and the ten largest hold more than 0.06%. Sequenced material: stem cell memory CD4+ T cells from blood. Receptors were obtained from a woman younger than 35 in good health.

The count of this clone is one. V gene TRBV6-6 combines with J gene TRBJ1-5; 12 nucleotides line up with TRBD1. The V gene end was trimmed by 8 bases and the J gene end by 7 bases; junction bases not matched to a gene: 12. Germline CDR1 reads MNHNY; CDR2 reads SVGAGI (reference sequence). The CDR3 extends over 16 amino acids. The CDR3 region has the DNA TGTGCCAGCGGTCCGGGGACAGGGGGCCTCCGGCAGCCCCAGCATTTT. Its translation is CASGPGTGGLRQPQHF.

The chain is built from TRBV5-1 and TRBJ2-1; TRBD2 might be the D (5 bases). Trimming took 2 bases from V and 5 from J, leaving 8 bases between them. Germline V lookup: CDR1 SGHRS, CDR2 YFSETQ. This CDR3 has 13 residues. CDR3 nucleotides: TGCGCCAGCAGCTTAGGACTCAACAATGAGCAGTTCTTC. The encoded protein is CASSLGLNNEQFF. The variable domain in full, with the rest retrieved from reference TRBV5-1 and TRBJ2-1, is KAGVTQTPRYLIKTRGQQVTLSCSPISGHRSVSWYQQTPGQGLQFLFEYFSETQRNKGNFPGRFSGRQFSNSRSEMNVSTLELGDSALYLCASSLGLNNEQFFGPGTRLTVL.

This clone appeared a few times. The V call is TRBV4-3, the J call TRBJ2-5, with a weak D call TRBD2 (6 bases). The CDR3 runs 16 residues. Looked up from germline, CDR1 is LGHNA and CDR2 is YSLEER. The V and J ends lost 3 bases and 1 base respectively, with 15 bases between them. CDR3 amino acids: CASSHSIGGFQETQYF. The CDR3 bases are TGCGCCAGCAGCCACTCCATTGGGGGGTTCCAAGAGACCCAGTACTTC.